This TCR beta chain is drawn from a study of T cells in Graves' hyperthyroidism and ophthalmopathy. In patients aged 18 to 65, hyperthyroidism was newly diagnosed, with duration under 2 months. Diagnostic decisions used clinical symptoms, serum thyroxine and TRAb, thyroid ultrasound and orbital computed tomography. TCR beta CDR3 regions were amplified from RNA transcripts. With the HTBI primer set, the TCR CDR3 went through a first round of RT-PCR. MiXCR, applied by TCRdb to the multiplex PCR reads, yields one record per CDR3 protein. The table shows hundreds of thousands of distinct CDR3 sequences, with under 60% occurring only once. This clonotype was seen many times. Its antigen is not known. Study-level findings and limits: Researchers found most expanded thyroid clonotypes above 0.001 in blood as well. A model of 13 V-J features distinguished ophthalmopathy from stable hyperthyroidism.

The CDR3 has 14 amino acids. The germline gives CDR1 KGHDR, CDR2 SFDVKD. V lost 6 bases and J lost 0, with 8 bases in between. The V and J genes are TRBV24-1 and TRBJ1-5; D gene unclear. This clonotype originated in a woman younger than 30 with Graves' hyperthyroidism. Material for sequencing was peripheral blood or thyroid tissue (not recorded which). Here the CDR3 reads CATSRHDSNQPQHF. DNA of the CDR3: TGTGCCACCAGTCGACACGATAGCAATCAGCCCCAGCATTTT.